The rows below give T cell receptor beta chains drawn from one sample of a study of shared clonotypes between healthy human individuals. Sequencing used immunoSEQ multiplex PCR; TCRdb keeps in-frame clones, though not all of them. Of some 2,000,000 clones in the sample, 90% to 96% are singletons; the top ten hold more than 0.1%. The sequencing input was naive CD4+ T cells sorted from blood. The receptors stem from a man between 18 and 35 years old in good health. Each CDR3 is given with its conserved first and last residue. The order of the fields is CDR3 protein, CDR3 DNA, clone size, V gene, J gene, D gene. The D gene is left open where the match is weak. Expanded clones are given a class, and other clones once, few, many or no size at all.

CDR3: CAIRPGQGAGEQYF; DNA: TGTGCCATCAGACCGGGACAGGGGGCGGGGGAGCAGTACTTC; size: .; V: TRBV10-3; J: TRBJ2-7; D: TRBD1
CDR3: CASSPIRDEQYF; DNA: TGTGCCAGCTCACCAATCAGGGACGAGCAGTACTTC; size: .; V: TRBV18; J: TRBJ2-7; D: .
CDR3: CASSLRPPGEQYF; DNA: TGTGCCAGCAGCCTTCGGCCACCGGGGGAGCAGTACTTC; size: .; V: TRBV13; J: TRBJ2-7; D: .
CDR3: CASRLYPTDMNTEAFF; DNA: TGTGCCAGCAGACTTTACCCGACAGACATGAACACTGAAGCTTTCTTT; size: .; V: TRBV5-5; J: TRBJ1-1; D: .
CDR3: CAISVDVGLAETQYF; DNA: TGTGCCATCAGTGTAGACGTTGGGCTAGCAGAGACCCAGTACTTC; size: .; V: TRBV10-3; J: TRBJ2-5; D: .
CDR3: CASSLTSGRGGTDTQYF; DNA: TGCGCCAGCAGCTTGACCTCAGGTAGGGGCGGCACAGATACGCAGTATTTT; size: .; V: TRBV5-1; J: TRBJ2-3; D: .
CDR3: CASSQTSGGYNEQFF; DNA: TGTGCCAGCAGCCAGACTAGCGGGGGCTACAATGAGCAGTTCTTC; size: .; V: TRBV9; J: TRBJ2-1; D: TRBD2
CDR3: CASSLVEWSEAFF; DNA: TGTGCCAGCAGCTTAGTAGAGTGGTCTGAAGCTTTCTTT; size: .; V: TRBV11-2; J: TRBJ1-1; D: .
CDR3: CASSIAGGTGELFF; DNA: TGTGCCAGTAGTATTGCAGGGGGAACCGGGGAGCTGTTTTTT; size: .; V: TRBV19; J: TRBJ2-2; D: TRBD1
CDR3: CAIRRTENQPQHF; DNA: TGTGCCATCAGGAGGACAGAGAATCAGCCCCAGCATTTT; size: once; V: TRBV10-3; J: TRBJ1-5; D: .
CDR3: CASSRGGTARLNTEAFF; DNA: TGTGCCAGCAGCCGCGGAGGAACAGCCAGATTAAACACTGAAGCTTTCTTT; size: .; V: TRBV11-2; J: TRBJ1-1; D: .
CDR3: CAISGGWGEQYF; DNA: TGTGCCATCAGTGGGGGTTGGGGCGAGCAGTACTTC; size: .; V: TRBV10-3; J: TRBJ2-7; D: .
CDR3: CASSGRVGFSPLHF; DNA: TGTGCCAGCAGTGGCCGGGTGGGTTTTTCACCCCTCCACTTT; size: .; V: TRBV2; J: TRBJ1-6; D: .
CDR3: CSVERESPPLVTQYF; DNA: TGCAGCGTTGAGCGGGAATCACCGCCCTTAGTGACCCAGTACTTC; size: .; V: TRBV29-1; J: TRBJ2-5; D: .
CDR3: CASSLPDSPSGNTIYF; DNA: TGTGCCAGCAGCTTACCTGACAGCCCTTCTGGAAACACCATATATTTT; size: .; V: TRBV5-4; J: TRBJ1-3; D: .
CDR3: CASSTGNSNQPQHF; DNA: TGTGCCAGCAGTACGGGGAATAGCAATCAGCCCCAGCATTTT; size: .; V: TRBV6-1; J: TRBJ1-5; D: .
CDR3: CASSLYLSAGAYEQYF; DNA: TGTGCCAGCAGCTTATACCTGTCGGCAGGGGCCTACGAGCAGTACTTC; size: .; V: TRBV7-2; J: TRBJ2-7; D: .
CDR3: CASSLSSGTYNEQFF; DNA: TGCGCCAGCAGCTTGTCCAGCGGAACATACAATGAGCAGTTCTTC; size: .; V: TRBV5-1; J: TRBJ2-1; D: .
CDR3: CASSSPGTGLWEQYF; DNA: TGTGCCAGCAGTTCCCCTGGGACTGGGCTTTGGGAGCAGTACTTC; size: .; V: TRBV6-5; J: TRBJ2-7; D: .
CDR3: CASSPGQKVVYEQYF; DNA: TGCGCCAGCAGCCCGGGACAAAAAGTAGTCTACGAGCAGTACTTC; size: .; V: TRBV5-1; J: TRBJ2-7; D: .
CDR3: CASLQGLAGGINEQFF; DNA: TGTGCCAGCCTTCAGGGACTAGCGGGAGGCATCAATGAGCAGTTCTTC; size: .; V: TRBV18; J: TRBJ2-1; D: TRBD2
CDR3: CASSYSDRPSGGYTF; DNA: TGTGCCAGCAGTTACTCTGACAGGCCCTCGGGGGGCTACACCTTC; size: .; V: TRBV6-5; J: TRBJ1-2; D: .
CDR3: CSGGQGVYLNTEAFF; DNA: TGCAGCGGAGGACAGGGGGTGTACTTGAACACTGAAGCTTTCTTT; size: .; V: TRBV29-1; J: TRBJ1-1; D: TRBD1
CDR3: CASSEAWPGGYEQYF; DNA: TGTGCCAGCAGTGAAGCTTGGCCAGGGGGCTACGAGCAGTACTTC; size: .; V: TRBV6-1; J: TRBJ2-7; D: TRBD1
CDR3: CASSRTPGYTEAFF; DNA: TGTGCCAGCAGCCGGACCCCAGGTTACACTGAAGCTTTCTTT; size: .; V: TRBV27; J: TRBJ1-1; D: .
CDR3: CASSPREDYEQYF; DNA: TGTGCCAGCTCACCAAGAGAAGACTACGAGCAGTACTTC; size: .; V: TRBV18; J: TRBJ2-7; D: .
CDR3: CASCRGTTETQYF; DNA: TGTGCCAGCTGCCGGGGAACTACGGAGACCCAGTACTTC; size: .; V: TRBV7-9; J: TRBJ2-5; D: .
CDR3: CASSPETGAWLYGYTF; DNA: TGTGCCAGCTCACCGGAAACAGGGGCCTGGCTTTATGGCTACACCTTC; size: .; V: TRBV18; J: TRBJ1-2; D: TRBD1
CDR3: CASSPRLGYSIQYF; DNA: TGTGCCAGCAGCCCCCGGTTAGGGTATAGCATTCAGTACTTC; size: .; V: TRBV7-9; J: TRBJ2-4; D: .
CDR3: CASNLGVDSPNEKLFF; DNA: TGTGCCAGCAACCTGGGGGTAGACAGCCCTAATGAAAAACTGTTTTTT; size: .; V: TRBV9; J: TRBJ1-4; D: .
CDR3: CASSSTGENSPLHF; DNA: TGTGCCAGCAGCTCTACAGGGGAGAATTCACCCCTCCACTTT; size: few; V: TRBV11-3; J: TRBJ1-6; D: TRBD1
CDR3: CASSLEQGINQPQHF; DNA: TGCGCCAGCAGCTTGGAACAGGGAATTAATCAGCCCCAGCATTTT; size: .; V: TRBV5-1; J: TRBJ1-5; D: .
CDR3: CASSGTSGRMGEQFF; DNA: TGTGCCAGCAGTGGGACTAGCGGGAGGATGGGTGAGCAGTTCTTC; size: .; V: TRBV2; J: TRBJ2-1; D: TRBD2
CDR3: CASSPPSREYEQYF; DNA: TGTGCCAGCTCACCACCATCCAGGGAATACGAGCAGTACTTC; size: few; V: TRBV18; J: TRBJ2-7; D: .
CDR3: CASSLGEGGSYEQYF; DNA: TGCGCCAGCAGCTTGGGGGAAGGAGGGTCCTACGAGCAGTACTTC; size: .; V: TRBV5-1; J: TRBJ2-7; D: .
CDR3: CASSRGSDTQYF; DNA: TGTGCCAGCTCACGGGGGTCCGATACGCAGTATTTT; size: .; V: TRBV18; J: TRBJ2-3; D: .
CDR3: CASRKTSGGNNEQFF; DNA: TGTGCCAGCAGAAAGACTAGCGGGGGAAACAATGAGCAGTTCTTC; size: once; V: TRBV2; J: TRBJ2-1; D: TRBD2
CDR3: CASSPAGTSTDTQYF; DNA: TGTGCCAGCAGCCCCGCAGGGACCAGCACAGATACGCAGTATTTT; size: once; V: TRBV5-4; J: TRBJ2-3; D: .
CDR3: CASSELQDGNSPLHF; DNA: TGTGCCAGCAGTGAGCTCCAGGATGGAAATTCACCCCTCCACTTT; size: .; V: TRBV6-1; J: TRBJ1-6; D: .
CDR3: CASRATGESNQPQHF; DNA: TGTGCCAGCAGGGCTACAGGGGAGAGCAATCAGCCCCAGCATTTT; size: .; V: TRBV6-1; J: TRBJ1-5; D: TRBD1
CDR3: CASSPSVGQGSGGYTF; DNA: TGTGCCAGCAGCCCGTCCGTTGGACAGGGGTCGGGTGGCTACACCTTC; size: .; V: TRBV7-9; J: TRBJ1-2; D: TRBD1
CDR3: CASALSGSSSEQYF; DNA: TGTGCCAGCGCGCTTAGCGGGAGTTCAAGCGAGCAGTACTTC; size: .; V: TRBV7-2; J: TRBJ2-7; D: TRBD2
CDR3: CASSLVAGSTDTQYF; DNA: TGCGCCAGCAGCTTGGTCGCAGGGAGCACAGATACGCAGTATTTT; size: .; V: TRBV5-1; J: TRBJ2-3; D: .
CDR3: CASSKAWGGTPEQYF; DNA: TGTGCCAGCAGTAAGGCTTGGGGGGGGACCCCAGAGCAGTACTTC; size: .; V: TRBV6-5; J: TRBJ2-7; D: TRBD2
CDR3: CASSYSASQETQYF; DNA: TGTGCCAGCAGTTACTCCGCCTCCCAAGAGACCCAGTACTTC; size: .; V: TRBV6-6; J: TRBJ2-5; D: .
CDR3: CASSVGQGTGNTIYF; DNA: TGTGCCAGCAGCGTAGGCCAGGGGACTGGAAACACCATATATTTT; size: .; V: TRBV9; J: TRBJ1-3; D: .
CDR3: CASSYPGGGNQPQHF; DNA: TGTGCCAGCAGTTACCCAGGGGGGGGCAATCAGCCCCAGCATTTT; size: once; V: TRBV6-6; J: TRBJ1-5; D: TRBD1
CDR3: CASRASGGNQETQYF; DNA: TGTGCCAGCCGTGCTAGCGGGGGGAACCAAGAGACCCAGTACTTC; size: .; V: TRBV6-5; J: TRBJ2-5; D: TRBD2
CDR3: CASKRGGTYNEQFF; DNA: TGTGCCAGCAAACGAGGGGGGACCTACAATGAGCAGTTCTTC; size: .; V: TRBV7-2; J: TRBJ2-1; D: .
CDR3: CAWRTGGNYGYTF; DNA: TGTGCCTGGAGGACAGGGGGCAACTATGGCTACACCTTC; size: .; V: TRBV30; J: TRBJ1-2; D: TRBD1
CDR3: CAWVGQGAGGYTF; DNA: TGTGCCTGGGTGGGACAGGGGGCAGGTGGCTACACCTTC; size: .; V: TRBV30; J: TRBJ1-2; D: TRBD1
CDR3: CAISELDRGSGELFF; DNA: TGTGCCATCAGTGAGCTGGACAGGGGCTCCGGGGAGCTGTTTTTT; size: .; V: TRBV10-3; J: TRBJ2-2; D: TRBD1
CDR3: CASSRTDRLPGNVLTF; DNA: TGTGCCAGCAGCCGGACCGACCGTCTTCCGGGCAACGTCCTGACTTTC; size: .; V: TRBV4-2; J: TRBJ2-6; D: .
CDR3: CASSLNGGNYEQYF; DNA: TGTGCCAGCAGCTTAAACGGGGGGAACTACGAGCAGTACTTC; size: .; V: TRBV5-4; J: TRBJ2-7; D: TRBD2
CDR3: CASSFSGGGDTQYF; DNA: TGCGCCAGCAGCTTTAGCGGGGGAGGAGATACGCAGTATTTT; size: .; V: TRBV5-1; J: TRBJ2-3; D: TRBD2
CDR3: CASSLAGTYEQYF; DNA: TGCGCCAGCAGCTTGGCGGGGACCTACGAGCAGTACTTC; size: .; V: TRBV5-1; J: TRBJ2-7; D: .
CDR3: CASSLGGGADTQYF; DNA: TGTGCCAGCAGCTTAGGCGGGGGGGCCGATACGCAGTATTTT; size: .; V: TRBV7-9; J: TRBJ2-3; D: TRBD2
CDR3: CASSGGQALPQF; DNA: TGTGCCAGCAGTGGCGGACAGGCCTTACCACAATTT; size: once; V: TRBV6-1; J: TRBJ1-4; D: TRBD1
CDR3: CASSGLRKGPFNTKWNEQFF; DNA: TGTGCCAGCAGTGGGCTGAGGAAGGGGCCTTTCAATACTAAATGGAATGAGCAGTTCTTC; size: .; V: TRBV6-1; J: TRBJ2-1; D: .
CDR3: CAISGPGLVTDTQYF; DNA: TGTGCCATCAGTGGCCCGGGACTAGTTACAGATACGCAGTATTTT; size: .; V: TRBV10-3; J: TRBJ2-3; D: TRBD2